What follows are 4 T cell receptor beta chains derived from one specimen sequenced in a study of Ad26.COV2.S vaccination and SARS-CoV-2 variants (dated by TCRdb to about 2021). The treatment or condition label on this specimen signifies: about 20 received Ad26.COV2.S at low or high dose, single or two shots; 5 received placebo; per-sample allocation not given. Repertoires of vaccine and placebo recipients were sequenced from samples collected on day 63 after the first injection. Library generation was performed with the immunoSEQ multiplex PCR assay. TCRdb mirrors the immuneACCESS table, restricted to in-frame sequences. Some clones are absent from its copies; in checked studies, under half trace to an unresolved V gene, and the reason for the others is unknown. This sample has about 440,000 clones in its table, and less than 95% of those were observed once. Together, the top ten hold more than 3.5% of the sample.

The input for sequencing was peripheral blood, taken in a trial of Ad26.COV2.S vaccine versus placebo. Receptors originate from a person between 18 and 65 years old who received the Ad26.COV2.S COVID-19 vaccine or a placebo.

This chain connects TRBV18 to TRBJ1-1; D gene ambiguous. The V and J ends lost 2 bases and 6 bases respectively, with 22 bases between them. Germline V lookup: CDR1 KGHSH, CDR2 LQKENI. The CDR3 is 17 residues long. The CDR3 spells CASSPRAGEFGWPEAFF. The CDR3 DNA is TGTGCCAGCTCACCAAGGGCAGGAGAGTTCGGGTGGCCTGAAGCTTTCTTT. Based on the CDR3 plus reference TRBV18 and TRBJ1-1, the full variable domain is NAGVMQNPRHLVRRRGQEARLRCSPMKGHSHVYWYRQLPEEGLKFMVYLQKENIIDESGMPKERFSAEFPKEGPSILRIQQVVRGDSAAYFCASSPRAGEFGWPEAFFGQGTRLTVV.

This chain uses TRBV3-1 (or the pseudogene TRBV3-2) with TRBJ1-1; D is unresolved. V lost 1 base to trimming and J lost 5 bases, with 8 bases between them. CDR1 and CDR2 from the germline V gene are LGHDT and YNNKEL (reference sequence). This CDR3 comprises 13 residues. CDR3 protein: CASSQVEGTEAFF. The CDR3 DNA reads as TGTGCCAGCAGCCAAGTTGAAGGGACTGAAGCTTTCTTT.

This clone came up once. This chain links TRBV5-6 with TRBJ1-2, with D perhaps TRBD1 (5 bases). The V end was cut by 0 bases, the J end by 1 base, with 10 bases between. The CDR3 is 15 amino acids. Germline V lookup: CDR1 SGHDT, CDR2 YYEEEE. This chain's CDR3 is CASSLAVRVNYGYTF. CDR3 nucleotides: TGTGCCAGCAGCTTGGCCGTCAGGGTTAACTATGGCTACACCTTC.

This chain joins TRBV19 and TRBJ2-2; D might be TRBD1 (6 bases). The ends were cut back, 8 bases at V and 7 bases at J, with 17 bases in the middle. The CDR3 sequence is 14 residues long. The germline V gene encodes CDR1 LNHDA and CDR2 SQIVND (reference sequence). The CDR3 sequence is CASGAGERSGELFF. The CDR3 DNA sequence: TGTGCCAGTGGAGCAGGGGAGAGGAGCGGGGAGCTGTTTTTT.